This entry describes one T cell receptor (beta chain). The sample comes from a study of blood T cell repertoires in COVID-19. Per the germline V gene, CDR1 is SGHAT and CDR2 is FQNNGV. The CDR3 has 13 amino acids. Trimming pared 5 bases from V and 8 bases from J, leaving 15 bases between. Sequencing was performed with immunoSEQ multiplex PCR; in TCRdb, only in-frame clones are kept and a portion is missing. The sample lists around 290,000 clones, around 86% seen once, with around 1.7% in the top ten. Sequenced material: PBMCs or T cells enriched from blood (not recorded which). The receptor's source is a woman aged 40 to 49 who had recovered from COVID-19. The chain has TRBV11-2 and TRBJ1-2; tentative D call: TRBD1 (5 bases). This CDR3 reads CASSPPGRRGYTF. The CDR3 nucleotides are TGTGCCAGCAGCCCCCCAGGGCGTCGGGGCTACACCTTC.